The T cell receptor beta chain under discussion was sequenced for a study of T cell changes during pregnancy in multiple sclerosis. This clone was counted only a few times. CDR1 and CDR2 (germline): MNHEY, SMNVEV (reference sequence). CDR3 length equals 11 residues. With 8 bases removed from V and 7 bases from J, the gap between germline ends came to 11 bases. Some clones are missing from TCRdb's copy, which holds only in-frame ones; the method was immunoSEQ multiplex PCR. Counted here are 40,000 to 50,000 clones, approximately 94% occurring once; the ten biggest clones make up about 4.1%. Sequenced material: CD8+ T cells from peripheral blood mononuclear cells, taken in the first trimester of pregnancy. The TCR was taken from a female donor with multiple sclerosis, enrolled in a pregnancy study. V usage is TRBV27 and J usage is TRBJ1-1; D not certain. CDR3 sequence reads: CASLGRDEAFF. Written as DNA, the CDR3 is TGTGCCAGCCTTGGGCGGGATGAAGCTTTCTTT.